Listed here are 8 T cell receptor beta chains from one sample, sequenced in a study of blood T cells in healthy people across ages. For the second PCR, which ran for roughly 7 to 11 cycles, a sample-barcoded 5' primer and a J-beta primer mix were used. TCRdb itself ran the 5' RACE reads through MiXCR, one entry per CDR3 protein. The sample yields some 320,000 distinct CDR3 sequences, roughly 29% seen once. The sample consisted of blood. Every receptor here comes from a woman in her seventies in good health.

The V and J genes are TRBV6-4 and TRBJ2-2; 13 bases agree with TRBD2. The junction had 7 bases not matched to a gene; V was cut back by 6 bases and J by 3 bases. The CDR3 loop spans 17 amino acids. Germline V gene sequence: CDR1 MRHNA, CDR2 SNTAGT. CDR3 in amino acids: CASRTTSGRIYTGELFF. In DNA, the CDR3 is TGTGCCAGCAGGACGACTAGCGGGAGGATATACACCGGGGAGCTGTTTTTT.

This clonotype came up a few times. The chain combines TRBV15 with TRBJ2-3; D is perhaps TRBD2 (5 bases). Trimming removed 3 bases at V and 15 bases at J, with 19 bases between. Per the germline V gene, CDR1 is LNHNV and CDR2 is YYDKDF (reference sequence). This CDR3 is built from 13 residues. The CDR3 is CATSSLQSGAQYF. In nucleotides, the CDR3 is TGTGCCACCAGCAGCCTCCAAAGCGGTGCACAATATTTT.

The rearrangement uses TRBV20-1 and TRBJ1-4; no clear D gene. This CDR3 is 12 amino acids long. The V end lost 6 bases, the J end lost 6 bases, and 11 bases lay between the germline ends. Germline assignment: CDR1 DFQATT and CDR2 SNEGSKA (reference sequence). CDR3 DNA: TGCAGTGCCCCCTGGCAAGATGAAAAACTGTTTTTT. Translated, it gives CSAPWQDEKLFF.

CDR3 loop: CASSQTSGQETQYF. CDR3 in DNA: TGTGCCAGCAGTCAGACTAGCGGGCAAGAGACCCAGTACTTC. This chain links TRBV28 with TRBJ2-5, with 10 bases matching TRBD2. V trimming: 5 bases; J trimming: 2 bases; junction bases outside the gene matches: 2. Germline loops: CDR1 MDHEN, CDR2 SYDVKM. The CDR3 runs to 14 residues. Variable domain in full (rest from reference TRBV28 and TRBJ2-5): DVKVTQSSRYLVKRTGEKVFLECVQDMDHENMFWYRQDPGLGLRLIYFSYDVKMKEKGDIPEGYSVSREKKERFSLILESASTNQTSMYLCASSQTSGQETQYFGPGTRLLVL.

A remark on this clonotype: One end of the junction is discordant with germline, which a read error may explain. The CDR3: CASSDPGQLNTEASF. The CDR3 bases are TGTGCCAGCAGTGACCCTGGACAGCTGAACACTGAAGCTTCCTTT. The rearrangement uses TRBV6-1 and TRBJ1-1, with D perhaps TRBD1 (6 bases). This CDR3 comprises 15 residues. The V gene's germline CDR1 is MNHNS and CDR2 SASEGT.

The genes are TRBV6-5 and TRBJ2-4, with no clear D. The germline CDR1 and CDR2 sequences are MNHEY and SVGAGI. The CDR3 runs to 15 residues. V was cut by 6 bases and J by 0 bases, with 12 bases left in between. CDR3 coding DNA: TGTGCCAGCAGCCCCGACTCGAGAGCCAAAAACATTCAGTACTTC. Translating gives CASSPDSRAKNIQYF.

This clonotype was counted a few times. This chain uses TRBV3-1 with TRBJ2-3, with D possibly being TRBD1 (5 bases). Trimming removed 0 bases at V and 5 bases at J, with 9 bases between. Germline lookup yields CDR1 LGHDT and CDR2 YNNKEL (reference sequence). The CDR3 consists of 14 residues. CDR3 sequence reads: CASSQEGRRDTQYF. The CDR3 DNA is TGTGCCAGCAGCCAAGAGGGGCGACGAGATACGCAGTATTTT.

The gene calls are TRBV6-2 or TRBV6-3 and TRBJ1-2; 8 bases line up with TRBD1. This CDR3 is 14 amino acids long. J gave up 4 bases and V 6 bases, and 7 bases lay outside the gene matches. Germline lookup yields CDR1 MNHEY and CDR2 SVGEGT. CDR3 bases: TGTGCCAGCAGAAGTGGACAGGGTGTCTATGGCTACACCTTC. It codes for CASRSGQGVYGYTF.